The clone carrying this T cell receptor (beta chain) came up once. Authors' analysis steps: Estimation of nucleated cell counts relied on the amplification of reference gene primers. Assay: immunoSEQ multiplex PCR; the TCRdb copy retains only in-frame clones and omits some. V and J calls and clone size follow that table, whereas D and trimming were derived from the DNA. The data hold roughly 190,000 clones, with roughly nine tenths observed a single time. The CDR3 totals 15 residues. Germline lookup yields CDR1 KGHSH and CDR2 LQKENI. After removal of 3 bases from V and 2 bases from J, the junction contained 4 bases not matched to a gene. The sample comes from a study of blood T cell repertoires in COVID-19. About the study: Acute-phase and convalescent COVID-19 samples originated in the United States, Italy and Spain. From T cells, B-cell-depleted T cells, or PBMCs came the material, which was cDNA or gDNA.

Patients at the Seattle site were enrolled during active infection and followed longitudinally. Sequenced material: peripheral blood. The receptor was isolated from an older woman with COVID-19, enrolled during active disease. The rearrangement joins TRBV18 to TRBJ1-2; TRBD1 matches 9 bases. This CDR3 reads CASSPTGGRNYGYTF. The CDR3 bases are TGTGCCAGCTCACCGACAGGGGGTAGGAACTATGGCTACACCTTC.